This TCR beta chain comes out of a study of blood T cell repertoires in COVID-19. In the study overall: Samples representing acute and convalescent COVID-19 were sourced from the United States, Italy and Spain. The analysed material was cDNA or gDNA that came from T cells, B-cell-depleted T cells, or PBMCs.

After removal of 8 bases from V and 3 bases from J, the junction contained 7 bases not matched to a gene. The germline V gene encodes CDR1 SEHNR and CDR2 FQNEAQ (reference sequence). The CDR3 contains 13 residues. In the original workflow: Estimated nucleated cell counts came from reference gene primer amplification. TCRdb's copy holds only in-frame clones and misses some; the assay was immunoSEQ multiplex PCR. V, J and clone size are those of that table, while D and trimming were read from the DNA. This sample carries 100,000 or so clones, roughly 80% of them seen once, and the ten largest clones take 15% to 20%.

The receptor comes from a woman between 65 and 79 years old with acute or convalescent COVID-19. The specimen was peripheral blood. The chain joins TRBV7-9 to TRBJ2-7; 7 positions match TRBD2. This CDR3 reads CASSGGRIYEQYF. The CDR3 region has the DNA TGTGCCAGCTCCGGGGGGAGGATCTACGAGCAGTACTTC.